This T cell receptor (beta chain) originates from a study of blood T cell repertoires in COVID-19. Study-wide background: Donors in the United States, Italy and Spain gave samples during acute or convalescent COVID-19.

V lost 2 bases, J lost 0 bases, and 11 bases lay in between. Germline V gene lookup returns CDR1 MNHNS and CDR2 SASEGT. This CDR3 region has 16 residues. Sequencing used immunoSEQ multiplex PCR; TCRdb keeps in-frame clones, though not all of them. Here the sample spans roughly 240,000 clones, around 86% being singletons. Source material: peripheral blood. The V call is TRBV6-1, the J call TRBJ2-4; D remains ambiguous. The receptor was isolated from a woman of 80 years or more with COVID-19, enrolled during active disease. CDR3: CASSEPQTGAKNIQYF. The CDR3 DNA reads TGTGCCAGCAGTGAACCCCAGACGGGAGCCAAAAACATTCAGTACTTC.